The source of this T cell receptor beta chain is a study of cytomegalovirus exposure and HLA in healthy donors (dated by TCRdb to about 2017). About the investigation overall: According to a later analysis, the 110 or so validation repertoires were produced on the same platform as the approximately 600 repertoires of the first cohort. The aim of the study was to test whether cataloging public T cell receptors could identify signatures of past pathogen exposure. In addition to the first cohort of roughly 700 subjects, a separate validation cohort of 120 different subjects was used. To predict cytomegalovirus infection status, the study combined high-throughput TCR immunosequencing, statistical association of individual TCRs with disease status, and machine learning.

Separate from the approximately 700-subject first cohort, the validation cohort of 120 subjects was the group to which the donors belonged. The library came from the immunoSEQ multiplex PCR assay. Processing in the source paper ran as follows. A statistical classification framework was developed to diagnose cytomegalovirus status using the catalog of TCR beta chain sequences. TCRdb mirrors the immuneACCESS table, restricted to in-frame sequences. Some clones are absent from its copies; in checked studies, under half trace to an unresolved V gene, and the reason for the others is unknown. The V and J calls and clone size are taken from that table; D and trimming were inferred from the DNA. This sample is represented by about 110,000 clones; approximately 90% of them were singletons. The ten largest clones capture under 2% of the sample. Beyond this particular receptor, the publication reports: While some public TCRs were present in many individuals, most TCR sequences turned up only very rarely across donors. It was suggested by the authors that the approach could potentially be generalized to other disease states and immunological phenotypes. The study gave a list of about 170 TCR beta chains associated with cytomegalovirus. In vitro tests confirmed that a few of the cytomegalovirus-associated TCR beta chains recognize cytomegalovirus antigens. The classifier was reported to diagnose cytomegalovirus status with high specificity and sensitivity in both the original and validation cohorts. All 120 or so repertoires were used to score co-occurrence in the validation cohort in a later analysis, because that analysis had no HLA typing for the cohort. In a later analysis, TCRs clustered in the first cohort were found to also tend to co-occur in the 100 to 150 validation repertoires, with approximately 93% of cluster scores above 0.

Remarks on this clone: Its specific antigen is unknown. Within one base of it there is no much larger clone, and no base qualities were kept.

In the germline V gene (reference sequence), CDR1 corresponds to LNHDA and CDR2 to SQIVND. V is pared back by 3 bases and J by 3 bases, with 10 bases lying between the germline termini. The CDR3, from cysteine to phenylalanine, totals 14 residues. The sequence is cut down to CDR3 DNA, 42 bases in frame from base 1. The chain is made from TRBV19 and TRBJ2-3; a tentative D match to TRBD2 spans 6 bases. The sample comprised PBMCs. The sequence was obtained from a woman younger than 35 in good health and CMV-seronegative. The CDR3 here reads CASSIWAGTDTQYF. Here is the DNA: TGTGCCAGTAGTATTTGGGCGGGGACAGATACGCAGTATTTT.